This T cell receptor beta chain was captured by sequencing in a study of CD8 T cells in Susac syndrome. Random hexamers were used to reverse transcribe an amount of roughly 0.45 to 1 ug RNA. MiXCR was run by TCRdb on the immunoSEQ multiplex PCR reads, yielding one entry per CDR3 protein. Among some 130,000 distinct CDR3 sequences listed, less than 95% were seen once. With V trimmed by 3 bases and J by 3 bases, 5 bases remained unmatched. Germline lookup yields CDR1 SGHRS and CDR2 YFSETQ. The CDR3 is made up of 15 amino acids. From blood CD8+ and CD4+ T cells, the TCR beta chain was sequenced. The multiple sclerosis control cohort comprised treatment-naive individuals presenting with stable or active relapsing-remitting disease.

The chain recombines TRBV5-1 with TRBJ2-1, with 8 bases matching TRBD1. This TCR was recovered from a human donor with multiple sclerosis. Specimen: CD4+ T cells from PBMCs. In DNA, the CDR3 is TGCGCCAGCAGCTCCGCAGGGGGCCTCTACAATGAGCAGTTCTTC. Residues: CASSSAGGLYNEQFF.